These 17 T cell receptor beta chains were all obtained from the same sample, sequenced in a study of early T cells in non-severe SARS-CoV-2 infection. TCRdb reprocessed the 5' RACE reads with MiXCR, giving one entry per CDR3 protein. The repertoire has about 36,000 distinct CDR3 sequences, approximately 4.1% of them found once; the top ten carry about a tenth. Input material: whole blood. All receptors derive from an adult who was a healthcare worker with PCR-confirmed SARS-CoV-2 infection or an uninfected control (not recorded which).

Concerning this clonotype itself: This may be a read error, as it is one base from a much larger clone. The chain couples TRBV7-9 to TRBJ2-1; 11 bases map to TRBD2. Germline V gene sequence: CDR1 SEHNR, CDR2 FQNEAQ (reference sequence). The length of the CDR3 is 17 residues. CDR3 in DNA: TGTGTCAGCAGCTTAGGACTGGCTAGCGGGAGGATCTATGAGCAGTTCTTC. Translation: CVSSLGLASGRIYEQFF.

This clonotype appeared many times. CDR3 sequence: CASTWGTKTSGNTIYF. The CDR3 region has the DNA TGTGCCAGCACATGGGGGACTAAAACTTCTGGAAACACCATATATTTT. The rearrangement joins TRBV12-3 or TRBV12-4 to TRBJ1-3; D is perhaps TRBD1 (5 bases). V lost 7 bases and J lost 1, with 17 bases in between. This CDR3 has 16 residues.

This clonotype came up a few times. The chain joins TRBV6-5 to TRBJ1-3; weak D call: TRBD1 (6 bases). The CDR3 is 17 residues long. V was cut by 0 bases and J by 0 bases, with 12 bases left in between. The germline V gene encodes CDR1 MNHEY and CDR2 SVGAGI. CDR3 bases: TGTGCCAGCAGTTACTCGGCAGGGGTAAACTCTGGAAACACCATATATTTT. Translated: CASSYSAGVNSGNTIYF.

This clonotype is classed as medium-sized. The CDR3 nucleotides are TGTGCCAGCAGTGATAAAGGGGCGGGGGCCAACGTCCTGACTTTC. It yields the protein CASSDKGAGANVLTF. V and J are TRBV6-4 and TRBJ2-6; TRBD1 might be the D (5 bases). CDR3 length: 15 residues. The ends were cut back, 3 bases at V and 4 bases at J, with 10 bases in the middle. Germline V CDR1 and CDR2: MRHNA, SNTAGT.

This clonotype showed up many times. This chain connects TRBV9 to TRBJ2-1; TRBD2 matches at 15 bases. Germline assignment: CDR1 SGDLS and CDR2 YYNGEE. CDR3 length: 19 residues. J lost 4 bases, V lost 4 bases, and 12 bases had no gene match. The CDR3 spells CASSPPLGLAGGRYNEQFF. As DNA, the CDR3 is TGTGCCAGCAGCCCTCCCTTGGGACTAGCGGGAGGTCGGTACAATGAGCAGTTCTTC. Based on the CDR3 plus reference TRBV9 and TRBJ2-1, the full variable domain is DSGVTQTPKHLITATGQRVTLRCSPRSGDLSVYWYQQSLDQGLQFLIQYYNGEERAKGNILERFSAQQFPDLHSELNLSSLELGDSALYFCASSPPLGLAGGRYNEQFFGPGTRLTVL.

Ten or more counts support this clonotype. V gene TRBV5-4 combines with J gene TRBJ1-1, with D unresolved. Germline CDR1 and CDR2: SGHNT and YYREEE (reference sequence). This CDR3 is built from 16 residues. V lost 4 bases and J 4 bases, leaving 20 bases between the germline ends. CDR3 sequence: CASSRRTPAGGTEAFF. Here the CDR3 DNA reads TGTGCCAGCAGCCGAAGGACCCCGGCGGGAGGCACTGAAGCTTTCTTT.

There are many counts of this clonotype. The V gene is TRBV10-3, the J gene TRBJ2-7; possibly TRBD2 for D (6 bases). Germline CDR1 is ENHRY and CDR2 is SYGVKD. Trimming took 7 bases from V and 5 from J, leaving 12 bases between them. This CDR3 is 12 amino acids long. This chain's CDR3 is CAITGSSNEQYF. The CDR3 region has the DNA TGTGCCATCACCGGGAGTTCCAACGAGCAGTACTTC.

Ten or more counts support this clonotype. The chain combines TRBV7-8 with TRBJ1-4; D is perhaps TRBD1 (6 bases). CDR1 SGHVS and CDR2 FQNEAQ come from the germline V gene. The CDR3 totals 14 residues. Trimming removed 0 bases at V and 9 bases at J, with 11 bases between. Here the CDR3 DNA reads TGTGCCAGCAGCTTAGCGGACAGTCCCAAAAAACTGTTTTTT. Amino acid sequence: CASSLADSPKKLFF.

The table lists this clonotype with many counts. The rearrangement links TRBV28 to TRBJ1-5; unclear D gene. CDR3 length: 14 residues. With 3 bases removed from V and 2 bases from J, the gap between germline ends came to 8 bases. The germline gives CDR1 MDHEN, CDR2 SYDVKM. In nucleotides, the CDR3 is TGTGCCAGCAGTTTGTGGAGCGGCAATCAGCCCCAGCATTTT. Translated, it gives CASSLWSGNQPQHF.

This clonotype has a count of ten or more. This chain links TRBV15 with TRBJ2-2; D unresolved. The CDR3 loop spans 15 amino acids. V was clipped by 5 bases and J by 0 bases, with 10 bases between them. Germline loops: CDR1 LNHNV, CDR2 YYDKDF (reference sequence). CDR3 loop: CATSSSRTNTGELFF. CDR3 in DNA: TGTGCCACCAGCTCTTCGCGGACGAACACCGGGGAGCTGTTTTTT.

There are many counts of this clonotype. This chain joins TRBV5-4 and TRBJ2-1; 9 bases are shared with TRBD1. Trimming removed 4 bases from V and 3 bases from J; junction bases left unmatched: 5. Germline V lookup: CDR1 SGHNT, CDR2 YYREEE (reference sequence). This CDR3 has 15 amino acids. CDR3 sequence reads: CASSPRTGVYNEQFF. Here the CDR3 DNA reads TGTGCCAGCAGCCCAAGGACAGGGGTCTACAATGAGCAGTTCTTC.

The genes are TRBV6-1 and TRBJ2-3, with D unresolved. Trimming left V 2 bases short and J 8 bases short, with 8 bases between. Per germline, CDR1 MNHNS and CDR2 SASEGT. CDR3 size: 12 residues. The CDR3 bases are TGTGCCAGCAGTGAAATCACTGGTACGCAGTATTTT. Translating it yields CASSEITGTQYF.

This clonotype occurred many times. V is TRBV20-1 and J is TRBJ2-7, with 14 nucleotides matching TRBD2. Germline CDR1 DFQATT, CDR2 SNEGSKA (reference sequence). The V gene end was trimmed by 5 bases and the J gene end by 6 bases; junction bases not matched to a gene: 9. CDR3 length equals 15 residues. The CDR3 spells CSAWGGLAGVSEQYF. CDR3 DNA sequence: TGCAGTGCTTGGGGGGGACTAGCGGGAGTTAGCGAGCAGTACTTC.

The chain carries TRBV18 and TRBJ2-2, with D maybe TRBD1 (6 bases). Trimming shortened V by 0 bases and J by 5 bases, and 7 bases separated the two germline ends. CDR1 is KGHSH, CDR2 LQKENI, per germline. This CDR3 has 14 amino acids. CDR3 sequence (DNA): TGTGCCAGCTCACCACCTACAGGGACCGGGGAGCTGTTTTTT. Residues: CASSPPTGTGELFF.

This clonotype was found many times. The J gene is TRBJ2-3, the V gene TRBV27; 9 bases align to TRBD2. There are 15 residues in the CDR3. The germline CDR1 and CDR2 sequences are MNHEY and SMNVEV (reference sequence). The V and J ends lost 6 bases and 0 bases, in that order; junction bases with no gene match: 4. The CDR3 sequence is CASSTSGFSTDTQYF. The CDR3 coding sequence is TGTGCCAGCAGCACTAGCGGGTTTAGCACAGATACGCAGTATTTT.

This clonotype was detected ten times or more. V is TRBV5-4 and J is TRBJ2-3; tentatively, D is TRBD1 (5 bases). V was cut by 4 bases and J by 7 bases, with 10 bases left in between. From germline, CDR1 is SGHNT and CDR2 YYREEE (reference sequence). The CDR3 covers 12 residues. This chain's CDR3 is CASSVDSYTQYF. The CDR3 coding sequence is TGTGCCAGCAGCGTCGACAGCTATACGCAGTATTTT.

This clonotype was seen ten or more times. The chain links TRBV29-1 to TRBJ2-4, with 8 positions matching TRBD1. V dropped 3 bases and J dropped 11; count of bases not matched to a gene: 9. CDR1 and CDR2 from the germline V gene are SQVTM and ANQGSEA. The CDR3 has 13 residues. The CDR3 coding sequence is TGCAGCGTTGACGGACAGGGCCTAGGAGTTCAGTACTTC. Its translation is CSVDGQGLGVQYF.